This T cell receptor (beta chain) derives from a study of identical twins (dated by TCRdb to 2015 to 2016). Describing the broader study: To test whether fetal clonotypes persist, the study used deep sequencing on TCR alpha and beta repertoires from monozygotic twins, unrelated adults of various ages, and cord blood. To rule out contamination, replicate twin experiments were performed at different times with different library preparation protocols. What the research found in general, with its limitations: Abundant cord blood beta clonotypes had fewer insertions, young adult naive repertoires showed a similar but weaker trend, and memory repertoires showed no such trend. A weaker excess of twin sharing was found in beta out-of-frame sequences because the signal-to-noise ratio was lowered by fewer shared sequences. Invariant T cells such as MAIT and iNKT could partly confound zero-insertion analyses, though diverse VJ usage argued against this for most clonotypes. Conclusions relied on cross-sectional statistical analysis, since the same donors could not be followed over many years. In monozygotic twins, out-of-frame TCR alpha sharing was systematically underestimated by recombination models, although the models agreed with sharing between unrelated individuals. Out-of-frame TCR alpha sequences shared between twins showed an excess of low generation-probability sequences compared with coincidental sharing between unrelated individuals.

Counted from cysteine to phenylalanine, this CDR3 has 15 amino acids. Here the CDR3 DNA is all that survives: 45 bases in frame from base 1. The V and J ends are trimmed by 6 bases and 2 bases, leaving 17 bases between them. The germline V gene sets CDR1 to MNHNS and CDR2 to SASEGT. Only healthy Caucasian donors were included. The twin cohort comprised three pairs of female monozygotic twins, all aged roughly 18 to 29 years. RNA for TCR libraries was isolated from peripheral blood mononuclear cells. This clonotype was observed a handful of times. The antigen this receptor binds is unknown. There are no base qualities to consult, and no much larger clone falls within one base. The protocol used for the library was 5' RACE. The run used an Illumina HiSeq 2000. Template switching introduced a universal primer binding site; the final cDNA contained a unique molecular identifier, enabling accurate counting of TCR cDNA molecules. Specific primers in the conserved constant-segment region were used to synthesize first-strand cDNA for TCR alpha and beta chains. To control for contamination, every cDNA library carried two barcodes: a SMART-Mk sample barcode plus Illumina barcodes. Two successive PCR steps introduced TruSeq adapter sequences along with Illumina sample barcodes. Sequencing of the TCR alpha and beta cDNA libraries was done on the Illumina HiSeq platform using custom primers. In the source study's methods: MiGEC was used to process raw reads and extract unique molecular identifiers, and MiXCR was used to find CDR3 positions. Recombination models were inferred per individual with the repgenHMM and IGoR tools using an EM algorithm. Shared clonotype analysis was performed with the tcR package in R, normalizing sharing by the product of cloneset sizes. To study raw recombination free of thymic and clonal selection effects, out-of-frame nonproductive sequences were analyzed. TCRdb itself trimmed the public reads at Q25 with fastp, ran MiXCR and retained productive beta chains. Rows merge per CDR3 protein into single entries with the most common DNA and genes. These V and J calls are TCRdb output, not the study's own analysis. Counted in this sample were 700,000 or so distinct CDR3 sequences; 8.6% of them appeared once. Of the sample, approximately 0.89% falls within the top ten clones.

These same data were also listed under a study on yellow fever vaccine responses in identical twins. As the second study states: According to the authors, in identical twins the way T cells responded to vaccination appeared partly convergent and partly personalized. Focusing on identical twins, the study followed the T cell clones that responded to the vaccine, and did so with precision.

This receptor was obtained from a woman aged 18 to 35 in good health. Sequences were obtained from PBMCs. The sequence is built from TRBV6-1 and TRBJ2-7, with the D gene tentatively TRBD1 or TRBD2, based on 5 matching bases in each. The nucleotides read TGTGCCAGCAGATTCACCCCGGGGCGGCCCTACGAGCAGTACTTC. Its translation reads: CASRFTPGRPYEQYF.